This TCR beta chain was documented in a study of cytomegalovirus exposure and HLA in healthy donors. Germline CDR1 and CDR2: SNHLY and FYNNEI. The ends lost 3 bases at V and 3 bases at J; junction bases unmatched: 0. CDR3 size: 14 residues. PCR amplification relied on 60 Vbeta primers (plus 13 Jbeta primers). Profiling relied on immunoSEQ multiplex PCR, and the TCRdb table lists in-frame clones only, not all of them. The sample carries over 110,000 clones, 78% recorded once. The sequencing input was PBMCs. The rearrangement joins TRBV2 to TRBJ1-4; 8 nucleotides match TRBD1. This receptor was identified in a female donor in good health and CMV-seronegative. In DNA form, the CDR3 reads TGTGCCAGCAGTGAGGGACAGGCTAATGAAAAACTGTTTTTT. This encodes CASSEGQANEKLFF. Full variable domain (outside the CDR3, taken from reference TRBV2 and TRBJ1-4): EPEVTQTPSHQVTQMGQEVILRCVPISNHLYFYWYRQILGQKVEFLVSFYNNEISEKSEIFDDQFSVERPDGSNFTLKIRSTKLEDSAMYFCASSEGQANEKLFFGSGTQLSVL.